This TCR beta chain was observed in a study of persistence of HIV-infected CD4 T cells. About the research overall: Blood samples, up to 180 mL, came from multiple time points, except two leukapheresis donors sampled once.

This was the immunoSEQ version 4 assay in survey mode. The protocol was immunoSEQ multiplex PCR, while the TCRdb copy is restricted to in-frame clones and leaves out a portion. The sample lists approximately 18,000 clones; approximately 60% were seen once. Overlapping HIV-1 Gag 15-mer peptides at around 0.91 ug per peptide per mL were used. CD4+ T cells upregulating both CD40 ligand and CD69 were sorted as responding cells. Donors had CD4+ T cell counts above 400 cells/uL and were CMV-seropositive. Before stimulation, PBMCs underwent CD8+ T cell depletion. Turning to this clone: Its antigen remains unknown.

The length of the CDR3 is 13 residues. V lost 2 bases and J 7 bases, leaving 11 bases between the germline ends. Study conclusions and caveats: CMV- and Gag-responding cells had lower TCRbeta richness than CD3/CD28-responding cells.

The sequencing here drew on CD4+ T cells sorted from PBMCs after approximately 19-hour stimulation, taken from a patient who received antiretroviral therapy. The TCR originated in an adult woman with HIV who was CMV-seropositive. The chain employs TRBV12-3 or TRBV12-4 and TRBJ1-1; no reliable D call. The DNA for the CDR3 is TGTGCCAGCAGTTTATCTATGGGGAGTGAAGCTTTCTTT. Encoded protein: CASSLSMGSEAFF.